This T cell receptor beta chain was identified in a study of blood T cell repertoires in COVID-19. This clone was seen once. Generated by immunoSEQ multiplex PCR, the TCRdb table keeps only in-frame clones and is missing some. The sample has a few hundred thousand clones, 88% seen once. This clonotype was obtained from a woman between 18 and 29 years old who had recovered from COVID-19. Sequencing used PBMCs or T cells enriched from blood (not recorded which).

The CDR3: CASRGANRNEQYF. CDR3 nucleotide sequence: TGTGCCTCGCGGGGGGCGAACCGAAACGAGCAGTACTTC. This chain uses TRBV7-9 with TRBJ2-7, with 8 nucleotides matching TRBD2. The CDR3 sequence is 13 residues long. V was clipped by 11 bases and J by 5 bases; unmatched bases: 11. Germline V CDR1 and CDR2: SEHNR, FQNEAQ (reference sequence).